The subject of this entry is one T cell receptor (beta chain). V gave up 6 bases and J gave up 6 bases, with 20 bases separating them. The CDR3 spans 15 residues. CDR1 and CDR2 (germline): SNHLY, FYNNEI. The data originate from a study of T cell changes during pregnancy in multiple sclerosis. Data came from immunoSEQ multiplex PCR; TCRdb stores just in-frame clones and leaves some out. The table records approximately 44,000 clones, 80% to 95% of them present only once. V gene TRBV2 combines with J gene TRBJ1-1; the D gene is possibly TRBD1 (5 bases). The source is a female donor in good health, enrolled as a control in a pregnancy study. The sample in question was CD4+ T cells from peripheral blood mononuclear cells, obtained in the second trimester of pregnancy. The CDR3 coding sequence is TGTGCCAGCAGAAGATCATACAGTCTGGGGCCTGAAGCTTTCTTT. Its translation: CASRRSYSLGPEAFF.